The 6 T cell receptor beta chains given below trace back to one sample, sequenced in a study of cytomegalovirus exposure and HLA in healthy donors. Primers: 60 Vbeta forward and 13 Jbeta reverse. Sequencing used immunoSEQ multiplex PCR; TCRdb keeps in-frame clones, though not all of them. Here the sample spans about 150,000 clones, just under 80% being singletons. Sequencing used PBMCs. Receptors originate from a man younger than 40 in good health.

The rearrangement uses TRBV5-1 and TRBJ2-5; 7 nucleotides line up with TRBD2. Germline-derived CDR1 and CDR2 are SGHRS and YFSETQ. With V trimmed by 4 bases and J by 1 base, 4 bases remained unmatched. The CDR3 runs to 14 residues. In nucleotides, the CDR3 is TGCGCCAGCAGCGTAGCGGGCTCCCAAGAGACCCAGTACTTC. The encoded protein is CASSVAGSQETQYF. Full variable domain (missing parts from reference TRBV5-1 and TRBJ2-5): KAGVTQTPRYLIKTRGQQVTLSCSPISGHRSVSWYQQTPGQGLQFLFEYFSETQRNKGNFPGRFSGRQFSNSRSEMNVSTLELGDSALYLCASSVAGSQETQYFGPGTRLLVL.

In this sample, this clone turned up a few times. The rearrangement uses TRBV5-1 and TRBJ2-3; the D gene is possibly TRBD1 (5 bases). The CDR3 runs 15 residues. With 4 bases removed from V and 5 bases from J, the gap between germline ends came to 17 bases. The germline V gene encodes CDR1 SGHRS and CDR2 YFSETQ. CDR3 in DNA: TGCGCCAGCAGCCGACAGCCAGATCTTGGAGATACGCAGTATTTT. Translating it yields CASSRQPDLGDTQYF.

This clone occurred a few times. V and J are TRBV18 and TRBJ2-1; TRBD1 matches 9 bases. CDR1 is KGHSH, CDR2 LQKENI, per germline. The V and J ends lost 5 bases and 7 bases, in that order; junction bases with no gene match: 6. The length of the CDR3 is 14 residues. The CDR3 coding sequence is TGTGCCAGCTCAGCCCCGGGACAGGGAAATGAGCAGTTCTTC. Translating it yields CASSAPGQGNEQFF.

The V gene is TRBV5-1, the J gene TRBJ2-1; possibly TRBD2 for D (7 bases). Trimming removed 5 bases at V and 2 bases at J, with 14 bases between. Germline V gene sequence: CDR1 SGHRS, CDR2 YFSETQ. The CDR3 has 15 amino acids. Here the CDR3 reads CASRGGPEAYNEQFF. In nucleotides, the CDR3 is TGCGCCAGCAGGGGGGGGCCGGAGGCCTACAATGAGCAGTTCTTC.

The V and J genes are TRBV19 and TRBJ1-1; 7 bases line up with TRBD1. With 1 base clipped from V and 5 bases from J, the junction kept 4 bases outside the gene matches. The CDR3 length is 14 residues. Per germline, CDR1 LNHDA and CDR2 SQIVND (reference sequence). The CDR3 loop is CASSIARQGTEAFF. The CDR3, as DNA: TGTGCCAGTAGTATAGCGAGACAGGGAACTGAAGCTTTCTTT.

V and J are TRBV5-1 and TRBJ2-3; weak D call: TRBD2 (5 bases). The CDR3 has 16 amino acids. Between the trimmed V and J ends, which lost 2 bases and 5 bases, there was a span of 18 bases. The V gene's germline CDR1 is SGHRS and CDR2 YFSETQ. CDR3 DNA sequence: TGCGCCAGCAGCTTACGAAATAACCGGGAAGGAGATACGCAGTATTTT. Protein sequence: CASSLRNNREGDTQYF. The entire variable domain, with the rest obtained from reference TRBV5-1 and TRBJ2-3, is as follows: KAGVTQTPRYLIKTRGQQVTLSCSPISGHRSVSWYQQTPGQGLQFLFEYFSETQRNKGNFPGRFSGRQFSNSRSEMNVSTLELGDSALYLCASSLRNNREGDTQYFGPGTRLTVL.